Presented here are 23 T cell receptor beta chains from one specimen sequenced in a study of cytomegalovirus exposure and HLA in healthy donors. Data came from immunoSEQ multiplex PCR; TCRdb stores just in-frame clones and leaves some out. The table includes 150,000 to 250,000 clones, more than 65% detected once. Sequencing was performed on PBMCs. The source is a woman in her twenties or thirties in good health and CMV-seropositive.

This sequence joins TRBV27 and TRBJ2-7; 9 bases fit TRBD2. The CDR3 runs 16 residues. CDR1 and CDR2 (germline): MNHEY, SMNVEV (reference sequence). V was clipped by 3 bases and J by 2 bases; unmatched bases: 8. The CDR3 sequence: CASSFSGLALTYEQYF. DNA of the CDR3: TGTGCCAGCAGTTTCTCCGGACTAGCGCTTACCTACGAGCAGTACTTC.

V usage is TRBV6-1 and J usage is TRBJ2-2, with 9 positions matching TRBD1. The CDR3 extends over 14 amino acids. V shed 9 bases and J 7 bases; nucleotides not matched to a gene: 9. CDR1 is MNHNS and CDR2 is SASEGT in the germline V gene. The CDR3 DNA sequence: TGTGCCAGTACCCGGGACAGGGACGGCGGGGAGCTGTTTTTT. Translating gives CASTRDRDGGELFF.

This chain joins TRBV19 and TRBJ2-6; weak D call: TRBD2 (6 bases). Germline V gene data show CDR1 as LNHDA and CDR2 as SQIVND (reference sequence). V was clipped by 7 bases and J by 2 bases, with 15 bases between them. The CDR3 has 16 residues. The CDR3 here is CASIQTGGPGANVLTF. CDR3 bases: TGTGCCAGTATCCAAACCGGGGGTCCTGGGGCCAACGTCCTGACTTTC. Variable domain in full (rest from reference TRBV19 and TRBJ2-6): DGGITQSPKYLFRKEGQNVTLSCEQNLNHDAMYWYRQDPGQGLRLIYYSQIVNDFQKGDIAEGYSVSREKKESFPLTVTSAQKNPTAFYLCASIQTGGPGANVLTFGAGSRLTVL.

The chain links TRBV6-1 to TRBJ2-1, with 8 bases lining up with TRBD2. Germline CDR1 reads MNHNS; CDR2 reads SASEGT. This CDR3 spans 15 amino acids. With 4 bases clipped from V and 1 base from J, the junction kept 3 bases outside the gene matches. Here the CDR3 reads CASSVLAGSYNEQFF. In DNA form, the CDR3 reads TGTGCCAGCAGTGTGTTAGCGGGATCCTACAATGAGCAGTTCTTC.

In DNA form, the CDR3 reads TGTGCCAGCACACCGACAGGGGTTACTGGAAACACCATATATTTT. Protein: CASTPTGVTGNTIYF. The chain links TRBV9 to TRBJ1-3; TRBD1 matches at 8 bases. Germline CDR1 SGDLS, CDR2 YYNGEE. The CDR3 spans 15 residues. V lost 6 bases and J lost 2; bases outside the gene matches: 7.

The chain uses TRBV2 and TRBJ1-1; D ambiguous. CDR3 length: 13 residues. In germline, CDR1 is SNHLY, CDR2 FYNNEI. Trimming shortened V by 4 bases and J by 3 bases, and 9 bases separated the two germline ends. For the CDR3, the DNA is TGTGCCAGCAGTGTAACCCGGTACACTGAAGCTTTCTTT. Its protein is CASSVTRYTEAFF.

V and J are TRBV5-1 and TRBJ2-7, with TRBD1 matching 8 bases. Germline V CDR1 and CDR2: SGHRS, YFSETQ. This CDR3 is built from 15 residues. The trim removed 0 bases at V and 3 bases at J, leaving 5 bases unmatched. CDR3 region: CASSLGTGSHYEQYF. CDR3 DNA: TGCGCCAGCAGCTTGGGGACAGGGAGTCACTACGAGCAGTACTTC. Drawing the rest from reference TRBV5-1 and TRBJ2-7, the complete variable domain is KAGVTQTPRYLIKTRGQQVTLSCSPISGHRSVSWYQQTPGQGLQFLFEYFSETQRNKGNFPGRFSGRQFSNSRSEMNVSTLELGDSALYLCASSLGTGSHYEQYFGPGTRLTVT.

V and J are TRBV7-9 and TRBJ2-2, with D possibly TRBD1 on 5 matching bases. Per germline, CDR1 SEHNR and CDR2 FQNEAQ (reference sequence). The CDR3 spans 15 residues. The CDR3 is CAGCPDSANTGELFF. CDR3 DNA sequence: TGTGCGGGCTGCCCCGACAGCGCGAACACCGGGGAGCTGTTTTTT.

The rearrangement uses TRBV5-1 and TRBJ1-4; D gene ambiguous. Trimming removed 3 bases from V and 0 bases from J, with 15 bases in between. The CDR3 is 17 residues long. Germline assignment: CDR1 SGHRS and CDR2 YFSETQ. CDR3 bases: TGCGCCAGCAGCTACCCAAGGAACGGGGCAACTAATGAAAAACTGTTTTTT. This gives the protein CASSYPRNGATNEKLFF. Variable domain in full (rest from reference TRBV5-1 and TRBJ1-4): KAGVTQTPRYLIKTRGQQVTLSCSPISGHRSVSWYQQTPGQGLQFLFEYFSETQRNKGNFPGRFSGRQFSNSRSEMNVSTLELGDSALYLCASSYPRNGATNEKLFFGSGTQLSVL.

CDR3 nucleotide sequence: TGCAGCGTACTTTCAGGGTCCGGCACAGATACGCAGTATTTT. It is translated as CSVLSGSGTDTQYF. The chain joins TRBV29-1 to TRBJ2-3; possible D gene TRBD1, 5 bases. Trimming cost V 6 bases and J 1 base, with 14 bases left between them. The CDR3 covers 14 residues. Looked up from germline, CDR1 is SQVTM and CDR2 is ANQGSEA.

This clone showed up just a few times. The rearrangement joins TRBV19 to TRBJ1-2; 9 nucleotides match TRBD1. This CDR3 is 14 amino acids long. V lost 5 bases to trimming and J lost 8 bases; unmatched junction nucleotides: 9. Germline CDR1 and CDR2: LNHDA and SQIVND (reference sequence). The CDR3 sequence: CASSPTGGARGYTF. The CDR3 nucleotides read TGTGCCAGTAGTCCTACAGGGGGCGCCCGGGGCTACACCTTC.

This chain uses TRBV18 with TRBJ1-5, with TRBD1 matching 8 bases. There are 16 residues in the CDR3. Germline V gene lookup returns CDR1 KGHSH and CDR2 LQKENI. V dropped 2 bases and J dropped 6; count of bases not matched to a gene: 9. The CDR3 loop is CASSPFDRGIFQPQHF. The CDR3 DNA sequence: TGTGCCAGCTCACCATTCGACAGGGGAATTTTTCAGCCCCAGCATTTT.

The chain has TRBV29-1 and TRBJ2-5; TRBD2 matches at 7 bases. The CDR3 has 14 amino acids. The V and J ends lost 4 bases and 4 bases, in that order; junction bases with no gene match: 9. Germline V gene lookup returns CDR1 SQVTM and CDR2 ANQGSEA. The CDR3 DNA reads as TGCAGCGTTGGGGGAGGGGTAACCGGAGAGACCCAGTACTTC. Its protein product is CSVGGGVTGETQYF.

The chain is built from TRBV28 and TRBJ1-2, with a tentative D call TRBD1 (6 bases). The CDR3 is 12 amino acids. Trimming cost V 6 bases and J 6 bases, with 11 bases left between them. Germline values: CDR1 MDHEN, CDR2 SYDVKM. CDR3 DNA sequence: TGTGCCAGCAGCCAGAGGGACAATGGCTACACCTTC. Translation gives CASSQRDNGYTF.

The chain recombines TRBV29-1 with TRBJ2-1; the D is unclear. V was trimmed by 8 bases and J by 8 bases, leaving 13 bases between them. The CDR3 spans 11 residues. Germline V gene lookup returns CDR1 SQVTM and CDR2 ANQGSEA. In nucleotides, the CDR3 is TGCAGCATACAGAACTTGGATGAGCAGTTCTTC. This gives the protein CSIQNLDEQFF.

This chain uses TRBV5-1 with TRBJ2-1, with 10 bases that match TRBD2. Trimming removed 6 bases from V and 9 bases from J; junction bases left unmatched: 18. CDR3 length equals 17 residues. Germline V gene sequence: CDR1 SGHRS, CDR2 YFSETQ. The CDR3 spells CASTLGGAGGPLGEQFF. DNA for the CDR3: TGCGCCAGCACCTTAGGGGGAGCGGGAGGGCCGTTGGGTGAGCAGTTCTTC.

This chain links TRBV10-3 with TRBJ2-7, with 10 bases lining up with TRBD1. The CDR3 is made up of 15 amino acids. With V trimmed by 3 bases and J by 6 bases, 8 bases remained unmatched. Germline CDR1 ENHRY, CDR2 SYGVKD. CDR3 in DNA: TGTGCCATCAGTGAACCGGGACAGGGGATGGGCGAGCAGTACTTC. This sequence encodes CAISEPGQGMGEQYF.

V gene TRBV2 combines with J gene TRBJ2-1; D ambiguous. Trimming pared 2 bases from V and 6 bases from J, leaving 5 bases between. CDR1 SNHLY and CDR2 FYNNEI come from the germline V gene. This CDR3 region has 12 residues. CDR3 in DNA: TGTGCCAGCAGTGAACTCAGCAATGAGCAGTTCTTC. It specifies CASSELSNEQFF.

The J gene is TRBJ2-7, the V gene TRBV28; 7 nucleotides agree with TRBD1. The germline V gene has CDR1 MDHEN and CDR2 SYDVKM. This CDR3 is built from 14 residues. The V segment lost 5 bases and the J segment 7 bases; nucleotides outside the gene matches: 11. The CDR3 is CASSEIQGSQEQYF. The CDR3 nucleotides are TGTGCCAGCAGTGAGATACAGGGGTCTCAGGAGCAGTACTTC.

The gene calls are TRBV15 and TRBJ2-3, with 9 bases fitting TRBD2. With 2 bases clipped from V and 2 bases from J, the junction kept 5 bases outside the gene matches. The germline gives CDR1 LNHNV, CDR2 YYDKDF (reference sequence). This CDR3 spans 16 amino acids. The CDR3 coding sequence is TGTGCCACCAGCAGAACCGGGACTAGCCACACAGATACGCAGTATTTT. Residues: CATSRTGTSHTDTQYF.

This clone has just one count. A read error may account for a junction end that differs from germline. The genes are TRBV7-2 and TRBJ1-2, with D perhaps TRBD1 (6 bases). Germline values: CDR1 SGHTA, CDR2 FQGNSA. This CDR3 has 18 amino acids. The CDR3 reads CASSLALGQGPPFVSWSF. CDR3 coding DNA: TGTGCCAGCAGCTTAGCTCTTGGGCAGGGGCCACCATTCGTGTCGTGGTCCTTC.

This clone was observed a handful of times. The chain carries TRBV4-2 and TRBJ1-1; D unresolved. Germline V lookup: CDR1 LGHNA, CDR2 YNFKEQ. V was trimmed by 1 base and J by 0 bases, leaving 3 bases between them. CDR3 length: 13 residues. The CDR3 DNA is TGTGCCAGCAGCCAAGTCATGAACACTGAAGCTTTCTTT. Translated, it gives CASSQVMNTEAFF.

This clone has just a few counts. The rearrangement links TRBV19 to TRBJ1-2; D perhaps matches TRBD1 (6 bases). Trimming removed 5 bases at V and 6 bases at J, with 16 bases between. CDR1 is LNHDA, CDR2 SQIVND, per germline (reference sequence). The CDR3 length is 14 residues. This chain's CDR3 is CASSAGAVWDGYTF. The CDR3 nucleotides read TGTGCCAGTAGTGCAGGGGCCGTTTGGGATGGCTACACCTTC.